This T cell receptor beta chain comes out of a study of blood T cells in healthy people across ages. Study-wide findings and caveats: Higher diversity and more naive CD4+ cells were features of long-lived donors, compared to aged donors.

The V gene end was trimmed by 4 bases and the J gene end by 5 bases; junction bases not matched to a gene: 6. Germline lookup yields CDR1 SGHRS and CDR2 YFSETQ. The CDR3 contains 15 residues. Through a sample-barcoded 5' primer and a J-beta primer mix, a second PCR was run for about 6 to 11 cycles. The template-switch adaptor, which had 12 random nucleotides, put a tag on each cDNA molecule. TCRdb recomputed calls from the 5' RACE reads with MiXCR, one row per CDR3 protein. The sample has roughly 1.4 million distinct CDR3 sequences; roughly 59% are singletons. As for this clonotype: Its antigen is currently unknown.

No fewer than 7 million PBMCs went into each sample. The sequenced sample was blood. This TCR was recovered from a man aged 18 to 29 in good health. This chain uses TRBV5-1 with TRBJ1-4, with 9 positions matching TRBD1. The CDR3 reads CASSGTGGANEKLFF. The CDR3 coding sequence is TGCGCCAGCAGCGGAACAGGGGGCGCGAATGAAAAACTGTTTTTT.